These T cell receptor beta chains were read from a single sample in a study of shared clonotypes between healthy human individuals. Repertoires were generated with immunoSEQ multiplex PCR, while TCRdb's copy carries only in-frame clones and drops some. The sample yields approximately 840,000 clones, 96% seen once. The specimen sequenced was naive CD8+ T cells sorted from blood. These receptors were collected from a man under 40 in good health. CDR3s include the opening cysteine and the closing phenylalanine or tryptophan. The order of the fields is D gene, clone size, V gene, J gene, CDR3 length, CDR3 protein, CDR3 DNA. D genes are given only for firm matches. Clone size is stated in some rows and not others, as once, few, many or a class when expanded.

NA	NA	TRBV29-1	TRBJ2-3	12	CSVDIRTDTQYF	TGCAGCGTTGACATCCGCACAGATACGCAGTATTTT
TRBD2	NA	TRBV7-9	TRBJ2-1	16	CATQRGVGTPGGEQFF	TGTGCCACCCAGCGTGGAGTGGGGACGCCGGGAGGTGAGCAGTTCTTC
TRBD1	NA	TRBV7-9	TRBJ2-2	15	CASSLGQGETGELFF	TGTGCCAGCAGCTTAGGACAGGGAGAGACCGGGGAGCTGTTTTTT
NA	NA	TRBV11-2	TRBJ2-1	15	CASSSPSGLGNEQFF	TGTGCCAGCAGCTCGCCTTCGGGGCTTGGGAATGAGCAGTTCTTC
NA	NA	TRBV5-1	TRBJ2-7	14	CASSLVSGSYEQYF	TGCGCCAGCAGCTTGGTTTCAGGTTCCTACGAGCAGTACTTC
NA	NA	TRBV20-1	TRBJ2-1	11	CSARAPNEQFF	TGCAGTGCTAGAGCCCCCAATGAGCAGTTCTTC
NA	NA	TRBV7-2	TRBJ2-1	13	CASSLGVHNEQFF	TGTGCCAGCAGCTTAGGGGTGCACAATGAGCAGTTCTTC
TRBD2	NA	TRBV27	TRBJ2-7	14	CVGTSGAPSYEQYF	TGTGTGGGGACTAGCGGGGCCCCTTCCTACGAGCAGTACTTC
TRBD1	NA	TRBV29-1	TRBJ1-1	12	CSARGQGSEAFF	TGCAGCGCCCGGGGACAGGGGTCTGAAGCTTTCTTT
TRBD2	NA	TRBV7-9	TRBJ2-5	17	CASSLATSGSWQETQYF	TGTGCCAGCAGCTTAGCGACTAGCGGGAGTTGGCAAGAGACCCAGTACTTC
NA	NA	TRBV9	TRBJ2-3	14	CASSVGLALDTQYF	TGTGCCAGCAGCGTAGGTTTAGCTCTGGATACGCAGTATTTT
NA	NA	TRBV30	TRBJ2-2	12	CAWSSSGGELFF	TGTGCCTGGAGTTCCTCCGGCGGGGAGCTGTTTTTT
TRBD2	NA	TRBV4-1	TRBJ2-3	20	CASSQDWLAGEGVGTDTQYF	TGCGCCAGCAGCCAAGATTGGCTAGCGGGAGAAGGAGTAGGCACAGATACGCAGTATTTT
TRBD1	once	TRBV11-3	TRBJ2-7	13	CASSEDRGYEQYF	TGTGCCAGCAGCGAGGACAGGGGTTACGAGCAGTACTTC
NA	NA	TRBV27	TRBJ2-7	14	CASSLSAGNYEQYF	TGTGCCAGCAGTTTATCGGCGGGAAACTACGAGCAGTACTTC
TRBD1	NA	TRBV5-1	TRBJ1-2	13	CASSFDRVYGYTF	TGCGCCAGCAGCTTCGACAGGGTTTATGGCTACACCTTC
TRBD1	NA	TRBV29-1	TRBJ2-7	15	CSVDQGQGAPYEQYF	TGCAGCGTTGACCAGGGACAGGGGGCTCCCTACGAGCAGTACTTC
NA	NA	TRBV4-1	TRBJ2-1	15	CASSLTPYSSDEQFF	TGCGCCAGCAGCCTCACTCCCTACTCCTCTGATGAGCAGTTCTTC
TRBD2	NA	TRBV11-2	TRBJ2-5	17	CASSLEQNGRTQETQYF	TGTGCCAGCAGCTTAGAACAAAACGGGAGGACTCAAGAGACCCAGTACTTC
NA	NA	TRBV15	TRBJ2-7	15	CATSRDRGTPYEQYF	TGTGCCACCAGCAGAGACAGGGGGACTCCCTACGAGCAGTACTTC
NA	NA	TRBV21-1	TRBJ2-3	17	CASSKVWVCLCTDTQYF	TGTGCCAGCAGCAAAGTTTGGGTGTGCTTGTGTACAGATACGCAGTATTTT
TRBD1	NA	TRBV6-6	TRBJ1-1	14	CASSYPQGATEAFF	TGTGCCAGCAGTTACCCACAGGGGGCCACTGAAGCTTTCTTT
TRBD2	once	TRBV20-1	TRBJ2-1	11	CSASDGTRTFF	TGCAGTGCTAGCGACGGGACTAGAACGTTCTTC
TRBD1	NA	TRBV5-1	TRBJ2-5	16	CASSYRGPPYQETQYF	TGCGCCAGCAGTTACAGGGGCCCCCCGTACCAAGAGACCCAGTACTTC
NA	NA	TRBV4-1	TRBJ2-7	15	CASSQITGSDYEQYF	TGCGCCAGCAGCCAAATCACCGGGTCTGACTACGAGCAGTACTTC
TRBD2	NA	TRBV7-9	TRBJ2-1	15	CASSLELAGYNEQFF	TGTGCCAGCAGCTTAGAACTAGCGGGGTACAATGAGCAGTTCTTC
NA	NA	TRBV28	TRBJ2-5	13	CASSLLAQETQYF	TGTGCCAGCAGTTTATTAGCGCAAGAGACCCAGTACTTC
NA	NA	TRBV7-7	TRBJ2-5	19	CASSLRLKGGTAIQETQYF	TGTGCCAGCAGCTTACGCTTGAAGGGCGGGACAGCGATCCAAGAGACCCAGTACTTC
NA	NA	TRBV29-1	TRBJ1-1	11	CSVEVGTEAFF	TGCAGCGTTGAAGTGGGCACTGAAGCTTTCTTT
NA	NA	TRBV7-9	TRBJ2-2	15	CASSYRGSSTGELFF	TGTGCCAGCAGCTACCGGGGCTCCTCCACCGGGGAGCTGTTTTTT
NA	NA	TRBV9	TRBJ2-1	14	CASSARLAYNEQFF	TGTGCCAGCAGCGCCCGACTAGCCTACAATGAGCAGTTCTTC
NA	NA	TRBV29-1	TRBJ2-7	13	CSVEGGAADEQYF	TGCAGCGTTGAAGGGGGCGCCGCTGACGAGCAGTACTTC
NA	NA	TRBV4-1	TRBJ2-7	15	CASSQENSGSYEQYF	TGCGCCAGCAGCCAAGAAAACAGTGGGTCCTACGAGCAGTACTTC
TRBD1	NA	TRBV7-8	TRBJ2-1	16	CASSPTQGEAYNEQFF	TGTGCCAGCAGCCCCACACAGGGGGAGGCTTACAATGAGCAGTTCTTC
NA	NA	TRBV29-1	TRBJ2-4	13	CSVIQPTKNIQYF	TGCAGCGTTATACAGCCTACCAAAAACATTCAGTACTTC
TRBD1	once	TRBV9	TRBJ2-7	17	CASSVDPTGTGSYEQYF	TGTGCCAGCAGCGTAGATCCCACCGGGACAGGGTCTTACGAGCAGTACTTC
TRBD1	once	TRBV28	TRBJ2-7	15	CASSPWTGPSYEQYF	TGTGCCAGCAGTCCATGGACAGGCCCCTCCTACGAGCAGTACTTC
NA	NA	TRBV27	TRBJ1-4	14	CASSLLGDEEKLFF	TGTGCCAGCAGTCTCCTGGGGGACGAAGAAAAACTGTTTTTT
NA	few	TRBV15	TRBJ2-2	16	CATSPLGQPNTGELFF	TGTGCCACCAGCCCCCTAGGGCAACCGAACACCGGGGAGCTGTTTTTT
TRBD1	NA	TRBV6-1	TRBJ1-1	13	CATGGQGHTEAFF	TGTGCCACCGGTGGACAGGGTCACACTGAAGCTTTCTTT
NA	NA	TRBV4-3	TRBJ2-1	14	CASSQSTGYNEQFF	TGCGCCAGCAGCCAATCAACAGGGTACAATGAGCAGTTCTTC
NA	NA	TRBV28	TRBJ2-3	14	CASFERGNTDTQYF	TGTGCCAGCTTTGAGAGGGGCAACACAGATACGCAGTATTTT
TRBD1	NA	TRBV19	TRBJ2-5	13	CASSPQGAETQYF	TGTGCCAGTAGCCCACAGGGGGCTGAGACCCAGTACTTC
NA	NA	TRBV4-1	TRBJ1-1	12	CASSQDGIQAFF	TGCGCCAGCAGCCAAGACGGGATTCAAGCTTTCTTT
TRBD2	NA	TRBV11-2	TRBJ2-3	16	CASSSILAGNTDTQYF	TGTGCCAGCAGCTCCATACTAGCGGGAAACACAGATACGCAGTATTTT
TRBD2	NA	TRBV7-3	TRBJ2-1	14	CASSGSGRNNEQFF	TGTGCCAGCAGCGGTAGCGGGAGGAATAATGAGCAGTTCTTC
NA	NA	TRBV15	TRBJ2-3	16	CATSRGRGMLADTQYF	TGTGCCACCAGCAGAGGAAGGGGCATGCTAGCAGATACGCAGTATTTT
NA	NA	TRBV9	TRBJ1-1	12	CASGPMGTEAFF	TGTGCCAGCGGCCCCATGGGGACTGAAGCTTTCTTT